Sequencing of this T cell receptor beta chain was carried out in a study of blood T cell dynamics during melanoma immunotherapy. Looking at the study overall: Standard first-line treatment here was pembrolizumab or nivolumab plus ipilimumab in metastatic melanoma.

The junction had 9 bases not matched to a gene; V was cut back by 1 base and J by 6 bases. The CDR3 totals 16 residues. Germline V gene data show CDR1 as LNHDA and CDR2 as SQIVND (reference sequence). Only in-frame clones appear in the TCRdb table, and some are missing; sequencing was by immunoSEQ multiplex PCR. Here the sample spans about 10,000 clones, approximately 87% being singletons. As concerns this clone: What it recognizes is unknown.

The time point was: pre-treatment baseline. Disease control meant complete response, partial response or stable disease at 12 weeks. Prior systemic cancer therapy, immunosuppressant use and other active malignancies excluded patients. Overall study results and limits: Whether repertoire-driving clones were melanoma-specific could not be determined.

This receptor was identified in a human donor with melanoma. The V call is TRBV19, the J call TRBJ2-1; 7 bases map to TRBD2. The material was blood, obtained from a patient treated with checkpoint blockade. The CDR3 DNA is TGTGCCAGTAGTATAGTGTTGGGCGGGAGTATCAATGAGCAGTTCTTC. It yields the protein CASSIVLGGSINEQFF.